This T cell receptor (beta chain) was captured by sequencing in a study of T cells in localized non-small cell lung cancer. Notes on the study in general: Maximal T cell clonality occurred in uninvolved adjacent lung, with tumor ranking below it. Blood T cell density predicted longer survival; adjacent-lung clonality, shorter. Across samples, adjacent lung featured a median roughly 61 of the top 100 tumor clones.

TCRdb's table, derived via immunoSEQ multiplex PCR, lists solely in-frame clones and lacks some. The sample gives approximately 3,000 clones, approximately 24% of which show up once; about 19% is in the top ten. With V trimmed by 2 bases and J by 3 bases, 2 bases remained unmatched. The CDR3 is 14 residues long. CDR1 and CDR2 (germline): SGHNT, YENEEA. This clone has more than one count but fewer than ten. The antigen is unknown. This TCR was sampled from a man aged 40 to 70 with stage I lung adenocarcinoma. This chain uses TRBV11-3 with TRBJ2-3; 7 positions agree with TRBD2. Source: lung tumor tissue, taken before any cancer treatment. CDR3 loop: CASSLTGGTDTQYF. The CDR3 nucleotides read TGTGCCAGCAGCTTAACCGGGGGGACAGATACGCAGTATTTT. Based on the CDR3 plus reference TRBV11-3 and TRBJ2-3, the full variable domain is EAGVVQSPRYKIIEKKQPVAFWCNPISGHNTLYWYLQNLGQGPELLIRYENEEAVDDSQLPKDRFSAERLKGVDSTLKIQPAELGDSAVYLCASSLTGGTDTQYFGPGTRLTVL.